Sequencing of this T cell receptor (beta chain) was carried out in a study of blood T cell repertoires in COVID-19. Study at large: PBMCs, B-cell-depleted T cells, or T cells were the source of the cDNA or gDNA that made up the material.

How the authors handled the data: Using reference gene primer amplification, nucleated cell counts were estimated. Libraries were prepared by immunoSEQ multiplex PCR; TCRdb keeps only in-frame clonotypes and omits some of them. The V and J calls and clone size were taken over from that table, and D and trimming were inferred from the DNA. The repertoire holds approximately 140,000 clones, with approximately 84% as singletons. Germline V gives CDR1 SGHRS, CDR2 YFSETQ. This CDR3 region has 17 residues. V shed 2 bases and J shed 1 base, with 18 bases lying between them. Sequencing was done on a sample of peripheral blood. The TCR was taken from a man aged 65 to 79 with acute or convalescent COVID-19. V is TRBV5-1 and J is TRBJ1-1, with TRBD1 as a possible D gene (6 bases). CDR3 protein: CASSLNRVRWRNTEAFF. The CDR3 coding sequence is TGCGCCAGCAGCTTAAACAGGGTTAGATGGCGGAACACTGAAGCTTTCTTT.